Reported below is one TCR beta chain. Its target is not known. The sample is drawn from a study of beta chain features in type 1 diabetes. Whole-study results and caveats: Shorter TCRB CDR3s, moderately but significantly so, marked every one of the four CD4+ subsets in Type 1 diabetes patients. Within patients, naive, central memory and Treg TCRB repertoires seemed more similar than within healthy donors.

The whole isolated RNA underwent reverse transcription, so sequencing captured expressed TCRB transcripts. Assay: immunoSEQ multiplex PCR; the TCRdb copy retains only in-frame clones and omits some. The table has approximately 270,000 clones, 14% seen once. The CDR3 totals 13 residues. The J segment lost 1 base and the V segment lost 7 bases, leaving 4 bases of the junction unmatched. CDR1 is MNHEY and CDR2 is SVGAGI in the germline V gene. The rearrangement joins TRBV6-5 to TRBJ2-7; 7 bases align to TRBD1. The receptor was derived from a man aged 30 to 39 with type 1 diabetes. Sequences were obtained from naive CD4+ T cells from blood. The DNA for the CDR3 is TGTGCCAGCACTCAGGGACAGTCCTACGAGCAGTACTTC. It translates to CASTQGQSYEQYF.